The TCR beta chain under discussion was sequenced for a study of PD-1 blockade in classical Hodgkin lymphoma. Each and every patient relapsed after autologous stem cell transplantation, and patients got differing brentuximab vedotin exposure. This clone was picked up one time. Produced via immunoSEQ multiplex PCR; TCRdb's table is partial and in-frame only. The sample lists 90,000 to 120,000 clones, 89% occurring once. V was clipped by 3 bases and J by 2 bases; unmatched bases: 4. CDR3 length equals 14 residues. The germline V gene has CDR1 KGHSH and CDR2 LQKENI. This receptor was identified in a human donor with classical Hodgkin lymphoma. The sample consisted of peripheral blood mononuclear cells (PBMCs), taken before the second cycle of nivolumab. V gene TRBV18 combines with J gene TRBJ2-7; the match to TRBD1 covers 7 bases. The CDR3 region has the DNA TGTGCCAGCTCACCCCAGGGACAGACCTACGAGCAGTACTTC. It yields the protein CASSPQGQTYEQYF.